This T cell receptor beta chain appears in the sequencing data of a study of blood T cell repertoires in COVID-19 (dated by TCRdb to the early 2020s). As for the study more broadly: Samples from collaborators originated in the United States, Italy and Spain and spanned both the acute and convalescent phases of COVID-19. The material from the prospective study consisted of cDNA or gDNA derived from T cells, B-cell-depleted T cells, or PBMCs. Subjects who had been exposed to COVID-19, were actively infected with it, or had recovered from it provided the deeply sampled blood TCRbeta repertoires that made up the dataset. The repertoires were released in a freely available public database meant as a resource for research on the immune response to SARS-CoV-2. The samples were drawn from the first 160 participants of the ongoing ImmuneRACE study and from 950 to 1,500 subjects provided by 6 global collaborators. A de-identified subject ID, COVID-19 status, age in years and sex were almost always included in the sample metadata. Where available, HLA class I and class II types were obtained from metadata supplied by the sample provider rather than from assay-based typing. The full study reports these points: The amount of clinical and demographic metadata varied by source and participant and was provided uncurated.

Each collaborating institution followed its own protocols to collect whole blood in K2EDTA tubes. For TCRbeta analysis, collaborator samples were shipped as frozen whole blood, as isolated PBMCs, or as DNA extracted from either sample type. As for this clone: The target of this receptor is not known. No qualities accompany the bases; no much larger clone lies one base away.

Looking up the germline V gene yields CDR1 SQVTM and CDR2 ANQGSEA. The junction shows trimming of 0 bases on V and 1 base on J, and the gene matches do not reach 6 bases of it. From cysteine to phenylalanine, the CDR3 is 16 amino acids long. This entry keeps only the CDR3 DNA: 48 bases, framed from base 1. TCRbeta CDR3 regions were amplified from genomic DNA using the immunoSEQ Assay, a bias-controlled multiplex PCR. The authors' pipeline ran thus. Within the assay, amplification of reference gene primers was used to estimate how many nucleated cells each sample contained. To quantify the absolute abundance of each unique TCRbeta CDR3 rearrangement, sequence reads were collapsed and filtered. For each sample, productive Simpson clonality was calculated by taking the square root of Simpson's diversity index across productive rearrangements. The clones in this table, taken by TCRdb from immuneACCESS, are in-frame only. Not every clone is retained; where verified, under half of the shortfall comes from an unresolved V gene, and the cause of the rest is unknown. The DNA was the basis for D and trimming; V, J and clone size are from that table. The sample table records 150,000 or so clones; about 86% of these occur just once. The top ten constitute approximately 7% of the sample.

The clonotype comes from a man aged 45-65 years with active or convalescent COVID-19. Sequencing input: peripheral blood. The rearranged segments are TRBV29-1 and TRBJ2-3, and 8 bases in between align with TRBD2. Here the CDR3 is given as CSVEDQVLAGTDTQYF. The DNA sequence follows: TGCAGCGTTGAAGATCAGGTACTAGCGGGCACAGATACGCAGTATTTT.